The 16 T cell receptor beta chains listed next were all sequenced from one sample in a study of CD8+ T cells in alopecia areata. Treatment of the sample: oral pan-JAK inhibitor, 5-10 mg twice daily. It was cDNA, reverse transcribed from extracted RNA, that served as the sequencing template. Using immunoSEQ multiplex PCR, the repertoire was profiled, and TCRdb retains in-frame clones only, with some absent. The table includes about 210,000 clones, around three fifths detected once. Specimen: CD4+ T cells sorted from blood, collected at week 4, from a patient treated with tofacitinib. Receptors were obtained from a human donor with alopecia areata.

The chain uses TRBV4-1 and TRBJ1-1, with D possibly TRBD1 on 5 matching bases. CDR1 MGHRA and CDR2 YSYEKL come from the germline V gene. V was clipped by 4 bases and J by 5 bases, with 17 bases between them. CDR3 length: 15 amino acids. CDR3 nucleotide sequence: TGCGCCAGCAGCCCCGCCCGGGACGGATGGACTGAAGCTTTCTTT. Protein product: CASSPARDGWTEAFF.

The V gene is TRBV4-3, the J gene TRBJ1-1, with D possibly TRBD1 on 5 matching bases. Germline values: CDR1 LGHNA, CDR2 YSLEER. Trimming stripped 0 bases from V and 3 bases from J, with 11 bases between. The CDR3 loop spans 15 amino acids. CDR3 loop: CASSQDHQGHTEAFF. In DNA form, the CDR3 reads TGCGCCAGCAGCCAAGATCACCAGGGCCACACTGAAGCTTTCTTT.

DNA of the CDR3: TGTGCCAGCAGTCCCGGGACTAGCGGAGCTTACGAGCAGTACTTC. Protein: CASSPGTSGAYEQYF. This rearrangement joins TRBV2 to TRBJ2-7; 11 bases fit TRBD2. The CDR3 has 15 residues. The germline gives CDR1 SNHLY, CDR2 FYNNEI. Germline trimming cut 5 bases from V and 4 bases from J; bases unmatched to any gene: 7.

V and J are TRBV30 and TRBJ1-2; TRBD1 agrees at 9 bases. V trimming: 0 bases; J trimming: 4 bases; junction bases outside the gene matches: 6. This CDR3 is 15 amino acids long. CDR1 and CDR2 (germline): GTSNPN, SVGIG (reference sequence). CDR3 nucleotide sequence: TGTGCCTGGAGTGTGGGACAGGGTGGATCCTATGGCTACACCTTC. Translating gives CAWSVGQGGSYGYTF.

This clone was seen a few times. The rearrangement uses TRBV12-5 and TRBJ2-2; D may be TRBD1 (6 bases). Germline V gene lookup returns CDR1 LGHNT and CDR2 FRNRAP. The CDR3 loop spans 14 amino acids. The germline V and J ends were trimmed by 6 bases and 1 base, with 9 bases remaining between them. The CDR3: CASGGQLNTGELFF. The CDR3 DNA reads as TGTGCTAGTGGAGGACAGCTGAACACCGGGGAGCTGTTTTTT.

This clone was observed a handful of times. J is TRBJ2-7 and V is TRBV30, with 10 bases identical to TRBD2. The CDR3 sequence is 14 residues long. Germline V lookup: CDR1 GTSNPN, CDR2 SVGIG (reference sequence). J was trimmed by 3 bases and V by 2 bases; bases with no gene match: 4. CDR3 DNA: TGTGCCTGGAGTTGGACTAGCGGAAACTACGAGCAGTACTTC. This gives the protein CAWSWTSGNYEQYF.

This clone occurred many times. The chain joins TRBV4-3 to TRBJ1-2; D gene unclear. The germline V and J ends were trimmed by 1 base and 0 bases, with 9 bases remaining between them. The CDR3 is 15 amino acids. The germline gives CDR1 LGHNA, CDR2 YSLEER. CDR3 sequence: CASSQVPVANYGYTF. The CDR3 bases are TGCGCCAGCAGCCAAGTCCCAGTAGCTAACTATGGCTACACCTTC.

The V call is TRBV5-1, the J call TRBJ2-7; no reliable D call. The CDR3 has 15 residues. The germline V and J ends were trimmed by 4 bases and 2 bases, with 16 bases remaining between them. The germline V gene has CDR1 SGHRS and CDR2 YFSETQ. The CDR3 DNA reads TGCGCCAGCAGCCGAAGAGAGCCCGGCGCCTACGAGCAGTACTTC. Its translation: CASSRREPGAYEQYF.

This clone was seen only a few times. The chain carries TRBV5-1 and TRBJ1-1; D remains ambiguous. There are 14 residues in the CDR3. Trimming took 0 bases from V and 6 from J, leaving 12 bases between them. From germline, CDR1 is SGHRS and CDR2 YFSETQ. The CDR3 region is CASSLGRVEAEAFF. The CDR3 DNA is TGCGCCAGCAGCTTGGGACGGGTTGAGGCTGAAGCTTTCTTT.

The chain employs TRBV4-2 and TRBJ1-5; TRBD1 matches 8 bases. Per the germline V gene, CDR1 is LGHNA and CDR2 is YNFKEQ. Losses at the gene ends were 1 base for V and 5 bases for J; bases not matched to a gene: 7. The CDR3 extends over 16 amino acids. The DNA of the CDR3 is TGTGCCAGCAGCCAAGCCTCAGACAGGGGAGATCAGCCCCAGCATTTT. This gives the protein CASSQASDRGDQPQHF.

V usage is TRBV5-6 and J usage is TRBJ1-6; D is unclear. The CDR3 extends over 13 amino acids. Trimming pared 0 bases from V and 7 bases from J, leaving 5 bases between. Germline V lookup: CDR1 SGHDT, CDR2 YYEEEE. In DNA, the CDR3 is TGTGCCAGCAGCTTGGACCACAATTCACCCCTCCACTTT. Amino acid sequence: CASSLDHNSPLHF. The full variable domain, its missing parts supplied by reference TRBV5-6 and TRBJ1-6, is DAGVTQSPTHLIKTRGQQVTLRCSPKSGHDTVSWYQQALGQGPQFIFQYYEEEERQRGNFPDRFSGHQFPNYSSELNVNALLLGDSALYLCASSLDHNSPLHFGNGTRLTVT.

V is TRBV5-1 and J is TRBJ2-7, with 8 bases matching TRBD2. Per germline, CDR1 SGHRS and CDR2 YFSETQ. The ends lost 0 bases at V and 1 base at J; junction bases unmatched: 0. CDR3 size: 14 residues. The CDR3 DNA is TGCGCCAGCAGCTTGGGACTAGCGTCCTACGAGCAGTACTTC. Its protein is CASSLGLASYEQYF.

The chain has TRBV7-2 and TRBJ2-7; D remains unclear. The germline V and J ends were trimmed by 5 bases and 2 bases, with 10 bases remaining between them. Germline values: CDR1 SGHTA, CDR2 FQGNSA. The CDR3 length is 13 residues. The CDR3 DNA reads TGTGCCAGCAGCCATCCCGGTACCTACGAGCAGTACTTC. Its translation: CASSHPGTYEQYF.

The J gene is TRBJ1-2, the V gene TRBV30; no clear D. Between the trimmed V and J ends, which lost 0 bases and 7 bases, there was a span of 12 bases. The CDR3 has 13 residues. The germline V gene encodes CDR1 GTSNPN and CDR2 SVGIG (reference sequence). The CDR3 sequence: CAWSVREGSGYTF. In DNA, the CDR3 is TGTGCCTGGAGTGTTCGGGAAGGGAGTGGCTACACCTTC.

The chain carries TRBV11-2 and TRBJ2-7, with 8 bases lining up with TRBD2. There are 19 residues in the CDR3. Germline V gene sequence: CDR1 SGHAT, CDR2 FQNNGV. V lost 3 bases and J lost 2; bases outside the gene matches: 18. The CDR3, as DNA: TGTGCCAGCAGCTTCCTCCCGGAAGGTAGCGGGACCGTCACCTACGAGCAGTACTTC. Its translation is CASSFLPEGSGTVTYEQYF.

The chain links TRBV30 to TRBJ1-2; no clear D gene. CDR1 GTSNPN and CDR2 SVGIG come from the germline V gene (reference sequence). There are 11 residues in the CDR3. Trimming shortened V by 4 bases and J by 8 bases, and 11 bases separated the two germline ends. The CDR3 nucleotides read TGTGCCTGGACCTTGGAAGAGGGCTACACCTTC. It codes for CAWTLEEGYTF.